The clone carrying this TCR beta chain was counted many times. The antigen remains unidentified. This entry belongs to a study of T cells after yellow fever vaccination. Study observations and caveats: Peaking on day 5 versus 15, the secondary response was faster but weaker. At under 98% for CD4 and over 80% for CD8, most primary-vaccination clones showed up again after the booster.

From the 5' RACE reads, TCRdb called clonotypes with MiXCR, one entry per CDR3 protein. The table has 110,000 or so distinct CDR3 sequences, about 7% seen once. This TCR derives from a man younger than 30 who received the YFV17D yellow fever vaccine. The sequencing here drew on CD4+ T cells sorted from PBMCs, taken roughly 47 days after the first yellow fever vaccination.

In nucleotides, the CDR3 is TGTGCCAGCAGCCACCCCGCGAAGGAGACCCAGTACTTC. Translating it yields CASSHPAKETQYF. V and J are TRBV5-4 and TRBJ2-5; D gene uncertain. V lost 4 bases to trimming and J lost 5 bases, with 12 bases between them. The CDR3 is made up of 13 amino acids. Germline V lookup: CDR1 SGHNT, CDR2 YYREEE (reference sequence).